This is a list of T cell receptor beta chains from one sample in a study of CD8 T cells in ankylosing spondylitis. TCRdb re-called the 5' RACE reads with MiXCR, one entry per CDR3 protein. The repertoire holds 650,000 to 800,000 distinct CDR3 sequences, with around 19% as singletons. Sequencing used blood, either unsorted or a sorted T cell fraction (not recorded which). Receptors were obtained from a male donor with ankylosing spondylitis. Both conserved end residues are part of each CDR3. The D gene is left open where the match is weak. Only some rows state a clone size, as once, few, many or a class for expanded clones.

size,D,J,V,DNA,CDR3
NA,TRBD2,TRBJ2-1,TRBV29-1,TGCAGCGTTGAGTGGATAGCGGGAGAGGATGAGCAGTTCTTC,CSVEWIAGEDEQFF
many,TRBD1,TRBJ1-1,TRBV7-9,TGTGCCAGCAGCTTTGGACAGGGCTGGGCTGAAGCTTTCTTT,CASSFGQGWAEAFF
many,TRBD2,TRBJ2-1,TRBV3-1,TGTGCCAGCAGGCGGCTAGCGGACAATGAGCAGTTCTTC,CASRRLADNEQFF
NA,TRBD1,TRBJ2-1,TRBV5-7,TGTGCCAGCAGCTTGGGACAGGGCATCGCGGATGAGCAGTTCTTC,CASSLGQGIADEQFF
few,NA,TRBJ1-6,TRBV5-4,TGTGCCAGCAGCTTGGCCGGTTCTATGGGGGTGATACCACCCCTCCACTTT,CASSLAGSMGVIPPLHF
few,NA,TRBJ1-2,TRBV6-1,TGTGCCAGCAGCCGACAGCCAGCTAACTATGGCTACACCTTC,CASSRQPANYGYTF
NA,NA,TRBJ2-2,TRBV5-1,TGCGCCAGCACCCCGTGGGGGACGGACACCGGGGAGCTGTTTTTT,CASTPWGTDTGELFF
few,TRBD2,TRBJ2-7,TRBV6-1,TGTGCCAGCAGAGCCGAATCTAGCGGGTCCTACGAGCAGTACTTC,CASRAESSGSYEQYF
few,NA,TRBJ1-4,TRBV6-1,TGTGCCAGCAGTACGGATAGAACAGAAAAACTGTTTTTT,CASSTDRTEKLFF
NA,NA,TRBJ2-7,TRBV19,TGTGCCAGTAGTTGGGGCAGGGAAGGCGAGCAGTACTTC,CASSWGREGEQYF
few,NA,TRBJ1-1,TRBV10-2,TGCGCCAGCACTCCCCGCGGGGGCACTGAAGCTTTCTTT,CASTPRGGTEAFF
NA,TRBD1,TRBJ1-1,TRBV6-1,TGTGCCAGCATTCCCCGGGACAGGGGGGACACTGAAGCTTTCTTT,CASIPRDRGDTEAFF
few,TRBD2,TRBJ2-1,TRBV7-3,TGTGCCAGCAGCTTAATGGGGGGGTACAATGAGCAGTTCTTC,CASSLMGGYNEQFF
NA,NA,TRBJ1-1,TRBV5-1,TGCGCCAGCAGCCCGGGGGACCTAACAAACACTGAAGCTTTCTTT,CASSPGDLTNTEAFF
many,TRBD1,TRBJ1-5,TRBV7-9,TGTGCCAGCAGCTTAGAGGGGGCCAGGGCGCCCCAGCATTTT,CASSLEGARAPQHF
many,TRBD2,TRBJ2-1,TRBV20-1,TGCAGTGCTAGAGACCGGACTAGCGGGAGAGTCAATGAGCAGTTCTTC,CSARDRTSGRVNEQFF
few,NA,TRBJ1-2,TRBV2,TGTGCCAGCAGTGAAGTGGAAAAGGGCTACTATGGCTACGCCTTC,CASSEVEKGYYGYAF
few,NA,TRBJ1-3,TRBV25-1,TGTGCCAGCAGTGAGTCCTTCACCCGACCCTTCCGGGTCGACTCTGGAAACACCATATATTTT,CASSESFTRPFRVDSGNTIYF
few,NA,TRBJ2-4,TRBV7-9,TGTGCCAGCAGCCCTGGGACGTTAGCTCAGTACTTC,CASSPGTLAQYF
many,NA,TRBJ2-1,TRBV4-1,TGCGCCAGCAACCCCGGGGACTTGTACAATGAGCAGTTCTTC,CASNPGDLYNEQFF
NA,NA,TRBJ1-4,TRBV4-1,TGCGCCAGCAGCCAAGAGCCGGGGTACAACCTTCTGTTTTTT,CASSQEPGYNLLFF
few,TRBD1,TRBJ1-4,TRBV5-1,TGCGCCAGCAGCCAGGGGACAGGGAATGAAAAACTGTTTTTT,CASSQGTGNEKLFF